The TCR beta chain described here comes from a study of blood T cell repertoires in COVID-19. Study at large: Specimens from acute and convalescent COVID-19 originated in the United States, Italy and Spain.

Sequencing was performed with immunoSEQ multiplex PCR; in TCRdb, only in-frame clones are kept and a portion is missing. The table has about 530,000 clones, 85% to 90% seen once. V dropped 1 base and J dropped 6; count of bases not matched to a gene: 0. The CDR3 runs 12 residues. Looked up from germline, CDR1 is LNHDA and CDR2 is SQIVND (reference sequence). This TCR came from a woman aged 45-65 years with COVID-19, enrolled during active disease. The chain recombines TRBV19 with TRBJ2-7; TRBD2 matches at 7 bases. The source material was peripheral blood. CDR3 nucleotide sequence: TGTGCCAGTAGTATAGGGGAGGGCGAGCAGTACTTC. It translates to CASSIGEGEQYF.